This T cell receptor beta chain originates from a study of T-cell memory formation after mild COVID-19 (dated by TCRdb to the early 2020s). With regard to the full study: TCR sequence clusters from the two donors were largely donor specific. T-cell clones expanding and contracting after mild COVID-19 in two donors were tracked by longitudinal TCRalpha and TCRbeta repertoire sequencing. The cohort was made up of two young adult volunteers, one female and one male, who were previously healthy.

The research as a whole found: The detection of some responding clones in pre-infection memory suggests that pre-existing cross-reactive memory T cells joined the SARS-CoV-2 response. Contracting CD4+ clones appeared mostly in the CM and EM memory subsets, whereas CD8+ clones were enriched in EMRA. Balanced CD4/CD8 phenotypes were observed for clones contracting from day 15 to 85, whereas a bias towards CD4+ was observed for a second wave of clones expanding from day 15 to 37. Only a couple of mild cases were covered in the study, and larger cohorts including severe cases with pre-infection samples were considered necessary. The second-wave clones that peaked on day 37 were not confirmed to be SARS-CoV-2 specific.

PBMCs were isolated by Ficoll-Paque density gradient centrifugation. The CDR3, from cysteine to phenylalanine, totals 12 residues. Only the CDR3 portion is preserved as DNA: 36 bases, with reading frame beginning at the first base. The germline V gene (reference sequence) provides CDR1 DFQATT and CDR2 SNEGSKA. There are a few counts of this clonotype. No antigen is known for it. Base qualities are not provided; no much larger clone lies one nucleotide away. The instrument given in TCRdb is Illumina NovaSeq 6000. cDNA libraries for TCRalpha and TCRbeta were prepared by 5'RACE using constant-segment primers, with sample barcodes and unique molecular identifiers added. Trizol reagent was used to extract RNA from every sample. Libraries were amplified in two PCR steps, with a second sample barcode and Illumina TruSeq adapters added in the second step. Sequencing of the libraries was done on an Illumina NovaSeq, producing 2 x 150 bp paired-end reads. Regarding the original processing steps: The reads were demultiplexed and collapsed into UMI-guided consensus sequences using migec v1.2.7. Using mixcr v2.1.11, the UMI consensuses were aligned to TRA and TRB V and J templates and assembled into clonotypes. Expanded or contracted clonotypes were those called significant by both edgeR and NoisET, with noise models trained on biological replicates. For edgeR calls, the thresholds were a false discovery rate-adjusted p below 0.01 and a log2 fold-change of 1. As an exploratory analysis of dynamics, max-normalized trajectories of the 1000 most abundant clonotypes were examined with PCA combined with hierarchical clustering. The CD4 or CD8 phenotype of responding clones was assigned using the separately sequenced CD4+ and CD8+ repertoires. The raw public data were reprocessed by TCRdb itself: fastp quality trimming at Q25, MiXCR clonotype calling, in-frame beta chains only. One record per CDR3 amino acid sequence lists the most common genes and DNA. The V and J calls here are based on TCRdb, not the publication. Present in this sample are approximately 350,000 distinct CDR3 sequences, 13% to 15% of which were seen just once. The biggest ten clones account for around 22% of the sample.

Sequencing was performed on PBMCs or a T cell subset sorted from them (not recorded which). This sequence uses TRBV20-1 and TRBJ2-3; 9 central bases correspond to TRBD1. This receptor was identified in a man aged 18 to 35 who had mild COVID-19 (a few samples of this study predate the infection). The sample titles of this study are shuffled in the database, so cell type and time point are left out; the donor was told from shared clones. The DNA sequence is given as TGCAGGGTCGGACAGGGGACAGATACGCAGTATTTT. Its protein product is CRVGQGTDTQYF.